Sequencing of this T cell receptor (beta chain) was carried out in a study of blood T cells in healthy people across ages. The CDR3 sequence is 14 residues long. Trimming removed 7 bases at V and 6 bases at J, with 19 bases between. Per germline, CDR1 SNHLY and CDR2 FYNNEI. Using a J-beta primer mix together with a sample-barcoded 5' primer, a second PCR was run for roughly 6 to 11 cycles. TCRdb reprocessed the 5' RACE reads via MiXCR and lists one record per CDR3 protein. The sample contains 700,000 to 950,000 distinct CDR3 sequences, roughly 43% of which appear only once. The V call is TRBV2, the J call TRBJ2-7; no firm D call. The clonotype comes from an older woman in good health. What was sequenced was blood. CDR3 sequence: CASNHNGRLVEQYF. The CDR3 nucleotides are TGTGCCAGCAACCACAACGGTCGTTTGGTCGAGCAGTACTTC.